This T cell receptor (beta chain) was sequenced during a study of beta chain features in type 1 diabetes. The sequenced template was cDNA made from the entire isolated RNA. Profiling relied on immunoSEQ multiplex PCR, and the TCRdb table lists in-frame clones only, not all of them. The sample shows 680,000 or so clones, 15% of them seen only once. The sample consisted of naive CD4+ T cells from blood. The TCR was taken from a man younger than 30 in good health.

In nucleotides, the CDR3 is TGTGCCAGCAGCTCTCGGACTAGCCGCACCTACGAGCAGTACTTC. It codes for CASSSRTSRTYEQYF. The rearrangement uses TRBV7-9 and TRBJ2-7; 8 nucleotides align to TRBD2. Germline CDR1 SEHNR, CDR2 FQNEAQ (reference sequence). This CDR3 region has 15 residues. V lost 4 bases to trimming and J lost 2 bases; unmatched junction nucleotides: 7.